What follows are 18 T cell receptor beta chains derived from one specimen sequenced in a study of identifying expanded T cells in peripheral blood. The assay was immunoSEQ multiplex PCR, and TCRdb's table has in-frame clones only and misses some. The sample contains tens of thousands of clones, around 89% of which appear only once. The sequenced material came from blood. These receptors were taken from a person aged 18 to 75 in good health.

This chain uses TRBV7-9 with TRBJ2-7, with 9 positions matching TRBD1. The germline V gene encodes CDR1 SEHNR and CDR2 FQNEAQ (reference sequence). V lost 5 bases to trimming and J lost 5 bases; unmatched junction nucleotides: 13. The CDR3 spans 16 residues. The DNA for the CDR3 is TGTGCCAGCAGCCAAGATCGCGGAACAGGGGGCCACGAGCAGTACTTC. Translated: CASSQDRGTGGHEQYF.

This chain connects TRBV29-1 to TRBJ2-5; no firm D call. The CDR3 has 15 residues. Between the trimmed V and J ends, which lost 7 bases and 2 bases, there was a span of 20 bases. CDR1 and CDR2 (germline): SQVTM, ANQGSEA. This CDR3 reads CSAAPPPTGQETQYF. The CDR3 DNA sequence: TGCAGCGCCGCCCCCCCGCCCACGGGTCAAGAGACCCAGTACTTC.

This clone was counted once. The genes are TRBV19 and TRBJ2-1; 10 bases are shared with TRBD1. Germline V gene lookup returns CDR1 LNHDA and CDR2 SQIVND (reference sequence). Trimming cost V 5 bases and J 9 bases; bases outside gene matches: 7. The CDR3 is 14 amino acids. CDR3 DNA sequence: TGTGCCAGTAGTCTAATGACAGGGGGCTTTGAGCAGTTCTTC. Its protein is CASSLMTGGFEQFF.

This clone was counted a single time. The chain is built from TRBV7-2 and TRBJ2-5, with D maybe TRBD1 (6 bases). V was shortened by 5 bases and J by 1 base, with 14 bases between the two germline ends. Germline V gene lookup returns CDR1 SGHTA and CDR2 FQGNSA. The CDR3 is 15 amino acids. In DNA form, the CDR3 reads TGTGCCAGCAGCAAAGACAGGATCTCCCAAGAGACCCAGTACTTC. It specifies CASSKDRISQETQYF. Combining the CDR3 with reference TRBV7-2 and TRBJ2-5 gives the whole variable domain GAGVSQSPSNKVTEKGKDVELRCDPISGHTALYWYRQSLGQGLEFLIYFQGNSAPDKSGLPSDRFSAERTGGSVSTLTIQRTQQEDSAVYLCASSKDRISQETQYFGPGTRLLVL.

This sequence joins TRBV19 and TRBJ2-1; D is ambiguous. The germline V and J ends were trimmed by 2 bases and 3 bases, with 5 bases remaining between them. CDR3 length equals 13 residues. The germline gives CDR1 LNHDA, CDR2 SQIVND (reference sequence). This CDR3 reads CASSIIDYNEQFF. Written as DNA, the CDR3 is TGTGCCAGTAGTATAATCGACTACAATGAGCAGTTCTTC.

The V and J genes are TRBV4-1 and TRBJ2-3; weak D call: TRBD2 (9 bases). V gave up 3 bases and J gave up 4 bases, with 20 bases separating them. CDR1 and CDR2 from the germline V gene are MGHRA and YSYEKL. The CDR3 runs to 17 residues. CDR3 residues: CASSHPGGGGAADTQYF. The DNA for the CDR3 is TGCGCCAGCAGCCACCCAGGGGGCGGGGGGGCCGCAGATACGCAGTATTTT.

This clone was recorded once. The CDR3 DNA reads as TGTGCCAGCAGCCCTGGGGGCAGGGCTGGAAACACCATATATTTT. This sequence encodes CASSPGGRAGNTIYF. The chain is built from TRBV11-3 and TRBJ1-3, with D perhaps TRBD1 (6 bases). CDR3 length: 15 amino acids. The V gene's germline CDR1 is SGHNT and CDR2 YENEEA. V was cut by 5 bases and J by 2 bases, with 13 bases left in between.

The V and J genes are TRBV15 and TRBJ1-5; a weak D match, TRBD1 (5 bases). V lost 0 bases, J lost 9 bases, and 15 bases lay in between. Germline V gives CDR1 LNHNV, CDR2 YYDKDF (reference sequence). The CDR3 sequence is 15 residues long. The CDR3: CATSRDPTGPGPQHF. CDR3 nucleotides: TGTGCCACCAGCAGAGATCCTACAGGCCCGGGGCCCCAGCATTTT.

CDR3: CAWSQGLRNQPQHF. The CDR3, as DNA: TGTGCCTGGAGCCAGGGGCTCCGCAATCAGCCCCAGCATTTT. This chain connects TRBV30 to TRBJ1-5; D is possibly TRBD1 (6 bases). CDR3 length equals 14 residues. The V gene's germline CDR1 is GTSNPN and CDR2 SVGIG (reference sequence). V was shortened by 3 bases and J by 2 bases, with 11 bases between the two germline ends.

The rearrangement links TRBV7-2 to TRBJ1-1; tentative D call: TRBD1 (5 bases). The CDR3 sequence is 14 residues long. From germline, CDR1 is SGHTA and CDR2 FQGNSA. Deletions cut 4 bases from V and 3 bases from J, with 12 bases between. The DNA of the CDR3 is TGTGCCAGCAGCTCGTGGGGGGGTTACACTGAAGCTTTCTTT. It codes for CASSSWGGYTEAFF.

CDR3 protein: CASTRGGKETQYF. In nucleotides, the CDR3 is TGTGCCAGCACCCGGGGGGGAAAAGAGACCCAGTACTTC. The chain uses TRBV2 and TRBJ2-5; TRBD2 aligns across 8 bases. Looked up from germline, CDR1 is SNHLY and CDR2 is FYNNEI. V lost 7 bases and J lost 3; bases outside the gene matches: 4. The CDR3 extends over 13 amino acids.

V and J are TRBV6-5 and TRBJ2-3, with 8 nucleotides matching TRBD2. The CDR3 runs to 15 residues. J gave up 2 bases and V 7 bases, and 8 bases lay outside the gene matches. Germline V CDR1 and CDR2: MNHEY, SVGAGI. The CDR3 loop is CASKPRGGFTDTQYF. The CDR3 DNA follows: TGTGCCAGCAAACCCCGGGGGGGCTTCACAGATACGCAGTATTTT.

The chain recombines TRBV19 with TRBJ2-1; D is perhaps TRBD1 or TRBD2 (5 bases each). The CDR3 has 15 residues. The V end lost 2 bases, the J end lost 9 bases, and 17 bases lay between the germline ends. Looked up from germline, CDR1 is LNHDA and CDR2 is SQIVND (reference sequence). The CDR3 DNA reads TGTGCCAGTAGTATAATGGGGCAGTTGGCGGGTGAGCAGTTCTTC. It encodes CASSIMGQLAGEQFF.

The chain carries TRBV6-1 and TRBJ1-4, with TRBD1 matching over 7 bases. From germline, CDR1 is MNHNS and CDR2 SASEGT. This CDR3 is 14 amino acids long. J lost 8 bases, V lost 6 bases, and 9 bases had no gene match. CDR3 DNA: TGTGCCAGCAGGCGGGACAGTCTGTACGAAAAACTGTTTTTT. It translates to CASRRDSLYEKLFF.

The chain joins TRBV7-9 to TRBJ2-7; D tentatively reads TRBD1 or TRBD2 (5 bases each). Trimming removed 0 bases from V and 9 bases from J, with 15 bases in between. The CDR3 totals 14 residues. Germline CDR1 reads SEHNR; CDR2 reads FQNEAQ (reference sequence). CDR3 sequence reads: CASSLATRDQAQYF. The CDR3 DNA is TGTGCCAGCAGCTTAGCGACAAGGGACCAGGCGCAGTACTTC.

This chain uses TRBV6-6 with TRBJ1-1; TRBD1 agrees at 8 bases. After removal of 4 bases from V and 5 bases from J, the junction contained 6 bases not matched to a gene. This CDR3 has 14 residues. Looked up from germline, CDR1 is MNHNY and CDR2 is SVGAGI (reference sequence). CDR3 sequence reads: CASSFNRGGTEAFF. CDR3 DNA sequence: TGTGCCAGCAGTTTTAACAGGGGGGGGACTGAAGCTTTCTTT.

The rearrangement joins TRBV6-4 to TRBJ1-4, with no clear D. The CDR3 length is 13 residues. The ends were cut back, 2 bases at V and 11 bases at J, with 12 bases in the middle. Per germline, CDR1 MRHNA and CDR2 SNTAGT. CDR3 residues: CASSDRPLGKLFF. The CDR3 bases are TGTGCCAGCAGTGACCGGCCCCTAGGGAAACTGTTTTTT.

This chain links TRBV2 with TRBJ2-2; D is perhaps TRBD1 (6 bases). Between the trimmed V and J ends, which lost 7 bases and 4 bases, there was a span of 10 bases. The germline CDR1 and CDR2 sequences are SNHLY and FYNNEI. The CDR3 runs 13 residues. For the CDR3, the DNA is TGTGCCAGCAATGGGGGCCCCACCGGGGAGCTGTTTTTT. Its protein is CASNGGPTGELFF.